This T cell receptor beta chain was recorded in a study of shared clonotypes between healthy human individuals. The method was immunoSEQ multiplex PCR; TCRdb's version includes in-frame clones alone and lacks a portion of them. The sample has 1.6 million or so clones, more than 95% seen once. What was sequenced was naive CD4+ T cells sorted from blood. Subset indicated: CD45RA+ positively selected. The TCR sequence derives from a man aged 25 to 45 in good health.

This chain's CDR3 is CASSPRTSGRADEQFF. The CDR3 coding sequence is TGCGCCAGCAGCCCTCGGACTAGCGGGAGGGCCGATGAGCAGTTCTTC. The V gene is TRBV4-1, the J gene TRBJ2-1; 15 nucleotides match TRBD2. After removal of 4 bases from V and 8 bases from J, the junction contained 6 bases not matched to a gene. The germline V gene has CDR1 MGHRA and CDR2 YSYEKL. The CDR3 is made up of 16 amino acids.